The 32 T cell receptor beta chains below come from one sample, sequenced in a study of T cell repertoires in cytomegalovirus infection. MiXCR, applied by TCRdb to the reads, yields one record per CDR3 protein. This sample has approximately 500,000 distinct CDR3 sequences, with more than 15% found just once. Sequences were obtained from CD8+ T cells from PBMCs. These receptors were taken from a human donor in good health (CMV status not recorded). Some clones in this sample may be carry-over from other donors' samples.

This clonotype has a handful of counts. The V call is TRBV7-3, the J call TRBJ1-5; 9 bases are shared with TRBD1. Germline V gives CDR1 SGHTA, CDR2 FQGTGA. The J segment lost 4 bases and the V segment lost 2 bases, leaving 18 bases of the junction unmatched. This CDR3 has 20 amino acids. The CDR3 nucleotides are TGTGCCAGCAGCTTATGGGGGACAGGGTCACGTTCCGAGGTTAATCAGCCCCAGCATTTT. Protein product: CASSLWGTGSRSEVNQPQHF.

For this clonotype: Lacking the conserved final phenylalanine or tryptophan, this CDR3 likely reflects a read error. This chain uses TRBV7-6 with TRBJ2-1, with unresolved D. The CDR3 length is 11 residues. V dropped 3 bases and J dropped 7 bases, with 4 bases sitting between them. Germline CDR1 is SGHVS and CDR2 is FNYEAQ. CDR3 protein: CASSFLNEQFL. In DNA, the CDR3 is TGTGCCAGCAGCTTCCTGAATGAGCAGTTCTTA.

The table lists this clonotype with many counts. This chain links TRBV27 with TRBJ1-5; weak D call: TRBD1 (5 bases). V lost 6 bases and J lost 0, with 12 bases in between. CDR1 and CDR2 from the germline V gene are MNHEY and SMNVEV (reference sequence). This CDR3 is 15 amino acids long. The CDR3 sequence: CASREGYSSNQPQHF. In DNA, the CDR3 is TGTGCCAGCAGGGAGGGGTACAGTAGCAATCAGCCCCAGCATTTT.

This clonotype appeared a few times. The chain recombines TRBV5-6 with TRBJ1-2; D might be TRBD1 (6 bases). The CDR3 runs 15 residues. With 2 bases removed from V and 4 bases from J, the gap between germline ends came to 15 bases. Germline V gene sequence: CDR1 SGHDT, CDR2 YYEEEE. The CDR3 is CASSLGTKDRYGYTF. CDR3 in DNA: TGTGCCAGCAGCTTAGGGACAAAGGACCGCTATGGCTACACCTTC.

This clonotype was seen at least ten times. The chain couples TRBV11-2 to TRBJ1-5; unclear D gene. This CDR3 has 14 residues. Germline V gene sequence: CDR1 SGHAT, CDR2 FQNNGV. Trimming stripped 1 base from V and 7 bases from J, with 11 bases between. The CDR3 DNA sequence: TGTGCCAGCAGCTTAGCACCAGGCGGGCAGCCCCAGCATTTT. Its translation is CASSLAPGGQPQHF.

In the case of this clonotype: This is likely a read error, given that the CDR3 carries no conserved phenylalanine or tryptophan at its end. This rearrangement joins TRBV20-1 to TRBJ2-7; D is perhaps TRBD2 (5 bases). Trimming cost V 5 bases and J 0 bases, with 20 bases left between them. CDR3 length: 16 residues. The V gene's germline CDR1 is DFQATT and CDR2 SNEGSKA (reference sequence). The DNA of the CDR3 is TGCAGTGCTCGGGATTCTAGTGATCTTTTCTCCTACGAGCAGTACTTA. It is translated as CSARDSSDLFSYEQYL.

The V and J genes are TRBV9 and TRBJ2-7; D might be TRBD1 or TRBD2, each matching 5 bases. The length of the CDR3 is 14 residues. Trimming removed 4 bases from V and 0 bases from J, with 11 bases in between. Germline CDR1 is SGDLS and CDR2 is YYNGEE. CDR3 DNA sequence: TGTGCCAGCAGCCCCCGGGACGTCTCCTACGAGCAGTACTTC. Its protein is CASSPRDVSYEQYF.

This rearrangement joins TRBV20-1 to TRBJ2-3, with 7 bases lining up with TRBD1. The ends lost 6 bases at V and 1 base at J; junction bases unmatched: 10. This CDR3 is 15 amino acids long. Germline V CDR1 and CDR2: DFQATT, SNEGSKA (reference sequence). CDR3: CSAKRQGYRTDTQYF. The CDR3 coding sequence is TGCAGTGCAAAGAGACAGGGCTACCGCACAGATACGCAGTATTTT.

This clonotype was seen at least ten times. The gene calls are TRBV6-1 and TRBJ1-1, with D possibly matching TRBD1 (5 bases). The CDR3 consists of 13 residues. The V end lost 3 bases, the J end lost 2 bases, and 7 bases lay between the germline ends. The germline CDR1 and CDR2 sequences are MNHNS and SASEGT. CDR3 in amino acids: CASSDWDNTEAFF. The CDR3 DNA is TGTGCCAGCAGTGACTGGGACAACACTGAAGCTTTCTTT.

This clonotype was seen repeatedly, ten times or more. The junction departs from germline at one end; a sequencing error may be responsible. The rearrangement links TRBV6-1 to TRBJ2-7; D is ambiguous. This CDR3 has 14 residues. Per germline, CDR1 MNHNS and CDR2 SASEGT. The CDR3 DNA reads TGTGCCAGCAGTGATTTTATGGCCTCCTTCGAGCAGTACTTC. Its protein product is CASSDFMASFEQYF.

The CDR3 DNA reads as TGTGCCAGCAGTTACTCGAGAGGTGAGGGCAATCAGCCCCAGCATTTT. Translation gives CASSYSRGEGNQPQHF. The chain carries TRBV6-5 and TRBJ1-5; no clear D. Germline assignment: CDR1 MNHEY and CDR2 SVGAGI. The CDR3 runs 16 residues. V gave up 0 bases and J gave up 2 bases, with 11 bases separating them.

The chain uses TRBV28 and TRBJ1-5; D remains unclear. Germline lookup yields CDR1 MDHEN and CDR2 SYDVKM. The V and J ends lost 7 bases and 4 bases respectively, with 2 bases between them. The length of the CDR3 is 10 residues. In DNA form, the CDR3 reads TGTGCCAGCAAGAATCAGCCCCAGCATTTT. Protein product: CASKNQPQHF.

Many counts were recorded for this clonotype. The genes are TRBV5-6 and TRBJ1-5; D remains unclear. Trimming pared 1 base from V and 0 bases from J, leaving 11 bases between. The CDR3 runs to 16 residues. Looked up from germline, CDR1 is SGHDT and CDR2 is YYEEEE. The CDR3 loop reads CASSLRRSHSNQPQHF. CDR3 in DNA: TGTGCCAGCAGCTTGAGACGGTCTCATAGCAATCAGCCCCAGCATTTT.

This clonotype has a handful of counts. CDR3 amino acids: CASSRPSAGYGYTF. In DNA form, the CDR3 reads TGTGCCAGTAGTCGTCCGTCAGCAGGCTATGGCTACACCTTC. The J gene is TRBJ1-2, the V gene TRBV19, with D uncertain. Germline loops: CDR1 LNHDA, CDR2 SQIVND (reference sequence). V lost 5 bases and J 4 bases, leaving 14 bases between the germline ends. This CDR3 is built from 14 residues.

The chain carries TRBV30 and TRBJ2-7, with D possibly matching TRBD2 (6 bases). The CDR3 is made up of 14 amino acids. V lost 3 bases and J 5 bases, leaving 17 bases between the germline ends. The germline CDR1 and CDR2 sequences are GTSNPN and SVGIG (reference sequence). The CDR3 protein is CAWSDTGLMDEQYF. The CDR3 coding sequence is TGTGCCTGGAGCGATACGGGACTCATGGACGAGCAGTACTTC.

J is TRBJ2-3 and V is TRBV12-3 or TRBV12-4, with D possibly matching TRBD2 (5 bases). The CDR3 has 15 amino acids. Trimming stripped 7 bases from V and 2 bases from J, with 16 bases between. The CDR3 sequence: CASIPSPGYTDTQYF. CDR3 sequence (DNA): TGTGCCAGCATCCCCTCCCCGGGATACACAGATACGCAGTATTTT.

This clonotype showed up just a few times. The gene calls are TRBV4-1 and TRBJ2-1; D gene unclear. There are 15 residues in the CDR3. Trimming shortened V by 5 bases and J by 0 bases, and 11 bases separated the two germline ends. Germline lookup yields CDR1 MGHRA and CDR2 YSYEKL. Here the CDR3 DNA reads TGCGCCAGCAGCTACGACCCGAGCTCCTACAATGAGCAGTTCTTC. It yields the protein CASSYDPSSYNEQFF.

This clonotype has at least ten counts. The rearrangement joins TRBV12-3 or TRBV12-4 to TRBJ1-5; no clear D. The CDR3 sequence is 14 residues long. V shed 6 bases and J shed 7 bases, with 16 bases lying between them. In DNA form, the CDR3 reads TGTGCCAGCAGCAATCGCCCGGGGAGGCAGCCCCAGCATTTT. This codes for CASSNRPGRQPQHF.

Ten or more counts support this clonotype. The chain carries TRBV6-5 and TRBJ2-7, with D perhaps being TRBD1 or TRBD2 (5 bases each). Germline CDR1 MNHEY, CDR2 SVGAGI. This CDR3 comprises 15 residues. The ends were cut back, 3 bases at V and 5 bases at J, with 17 bases in the middle. CDR3 in DNA: TGTGCCAGCAGTTATAACCGGGACGAGGGAAACGAGCAGTACTTC. Translated, it gives CASSYNRDEGNEQYF.

This clonotype was found many times. The rearrangement uses TRBV11-2 and TRBJ2-3; no clear D. Trimming removed 7 bases at V and 2 bases at J, with 4 bases between. The CDR3 sequence is 11 residues long. Germline CDR1 SGHAT, CDR2 FQNNGV. In nucleotides, the CDR3 is TGTGCCAGCACCCCCACAGATACGCAGTATTTT. It is translated as CASTPTDTQYF.

In its sample, this clonotype was seen many times. The V call is TRBV7-3, the J call TRBJ2-1, with 8 bases that match TRBD1. The germline gives CDR1 SGHTA, CDR2 FQGTGA. V dropped 5 bases and J dropped 8; count of bases not matched to a gene: 11. CDR3 length: 15 amino acids. For the CDR3, the DNA is TGTGCCAGCAGCCGCAGACAGGGGCTAGGGGATGAGCAGTTCTTC. It encodes CASSRRQGLGDEQFF.

The chain is built from TRBV6-5 and TRBJ2-3, with D perhaps matching TRBD2 (5 bases). Germline CDR1 and CDR2: MNHEY and SVGAGI. The V gene lost 0 bases and the J gene lost 0 bases, with 7 bases spanning the gap. The CDR3 covers 15 residues. For the CDR3, the DNA is TGTGCCAGCAGTTACTCTAGCGCAAGCACAGATACGCAGTATTTT. Translated, it gives CASSYSSASTDTQYF.

Ten or more counts support this clonotype. The genes are TRBV25-1 and TRBJ1-5; 7 bases match TRBD1. Trimming cost V 5 bases and J 6 bases; bases outside gene matches: 10. CDR1 is MGHDK and CDR2 is SYGVNS in the germline V gene. The CDR3 extends over 15 amino acids. The CDR3 DNA reads as TGTGCCAGCAGTCCCAGGGGGGGCGCGGGTCAGCCCCAGCATTTT. Translation gives CASSPRGGAGQPQHF.

This clonotype was detected ten times or more. The CDR3 DNA sequence: TGTGCCAGCAGCTTACAGCGGCTGGGCTACGAGCAGTACTTC. Translating it yields CASSLQRLGYEQYF. The rearrangement links TRBV7-2 to TRBJ2-7; D is possibly TRBD2 (5 bases). The CDR3 totals 14 residues. Germline lookup yields CDR1 SGHTA and CDR2 FQGNSA. Deletions cut 2 bases from V and 3 bases from J, with 11 bases between.

The chain recombines TRBV24-1 with TRBJ2-3, with a weak D call TRBD2 (6 bases). The CDR3 spans 15 residues. Per germline, CDR1 KGHDR and CDR2 SFDVKD. Trimming took off 5 bases at V and 2 bases at J, with 13 bases between the two ends. The CDR3 region is CATSVRGTFTDTQYF. As DNA, the CDR3 is TGTGCCACCAGTGTTCGGGGGACTTTCACAGATACGCAGTATTTT.

The J gene is TRBJ1-5, the V gene TRBV10-2, with TRBD1 matching over 7 bases. Germline assignment: CDR1 WSHSY and CDR2 SAAADI. CDR3 length: 15 amino acids. The J segment lost 5 bases and the V segment lost 6 bases, leaving 10 bases of the junction unmatched. In nucleotides, the CDR3 is TGCGCCAGCAGCCCAGGGACAGATTATCATCAGCCCCAGCATTTT. It encodes CASSPGTDYHQPQHF.

This clonotype was seen many times. The chain joins TRBV28 to TRBJ2-7; the match to TRBD1 covers 8 bases. With 9 bases clipped from V and 1 base from J, the junction kept 8 bases outside the gene matches. The length of the CDR3 is 14 residues. Germline V CDR1 and CDR2: MDHEN, SYDVKM. DNA for the CDR3: TGTGCCAGTCCCCCTACAGGGGGGTCCTACGAGCAGTACTTC. This translates into CASPPTGGSYEQYF.

V usage is TRBV20-1 and J usage is TRBJ1-6; D is uncertain. The V end lost 0 bases, the J end lost 10 bases, and 16 bases lay between the germline ends. This CDR3 has 15 residues. Per the germline V gene, CDR1 is DFQATT and CDR2 is SNEGSKA (reference sequence). As DNA, the CDR3 is TGCAGTGCTAGAGATCCAACAAGGCCTAACTCACCCCTCCACTTT. It encodes CSARDPTRPNSPLHF.

This chain links TRBV20-1 with TRBJ2-4; maybe TRBD1 (5 bases). V was trimmed by 6 bases and J by 2 bases, leaving 17 bases between them. The CDR3 extends over 15 amino acids. Germline assignment: CDR1 DFQATT and CDR2 SNEGSKA (reference sequence). CDR3 coding DNA: TGCAGTGCCCGTGGACAATATGACACCAAAAACATTCAGTACTTC. Its translation is CSARGQYDTKNIQYF.

Turning to this clonotype: With a much larger clone just one base away, this may be a read error. This chain connects TRBV28 to TRBJ2-7; D is ambiguous. CDR1 MDHEN and CDR2 SYDVKM come from the germline V gene. Between the trimmed V and J ends, which lost 8 bases and 9 bases, there was a span of 20 bases. The CDR3 is 13 residues long. The CDR3 coding sequence is TGTGCCAGCTCACAGAATGATTTGGACGGGCAGTACTTC. Translating it yields CASSQNDLDGQYF.

In this sample, this clonotype turned up a few times. The rearrangement links TRBV6-5 to TRBJ2-1, with 10 bases that match TRBD2. Germline trimming cut 5 bases from V and 7 bases from J; bases unmatched to any gene: 8. In germline, CDR1 is MNHEY, CDR2 SVGAGI. This CDR3 contains 15 residues. The CDR3: CASSPLAGADNEQFF. CDR3 in DNA: TGTGCCAGCAGTCCTCTAGCGGGAGCCGATAATGAGCAGTTCTTC.

This clonotype was picked up many times. The J gene is TRBJ2-7, the V gene TRBV7-9, with 9 bases identical to TRBD1. Germline CDR1 reads SEHNR; CDR2 reads FQNEAQ (reference sequence). The CDR3 covers 15 residues. Unmatched junction bases numbered 7, after V lost 4 bases and J lost 3 bases. CDR3 DNA: TGTGCCAGCAGCTCACTGGGACAGGGATTCTACGAGCAGTACTTC. It yields the protein CASSSLGQGFYEQYF.